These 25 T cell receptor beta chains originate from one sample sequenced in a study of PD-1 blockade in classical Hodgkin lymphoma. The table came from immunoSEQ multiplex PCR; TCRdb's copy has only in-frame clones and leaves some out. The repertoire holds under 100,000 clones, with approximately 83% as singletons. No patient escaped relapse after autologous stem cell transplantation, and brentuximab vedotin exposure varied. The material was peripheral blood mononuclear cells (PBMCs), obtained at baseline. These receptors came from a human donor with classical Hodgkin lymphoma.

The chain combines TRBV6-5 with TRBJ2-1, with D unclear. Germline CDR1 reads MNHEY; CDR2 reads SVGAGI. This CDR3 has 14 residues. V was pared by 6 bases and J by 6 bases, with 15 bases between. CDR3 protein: CASSPHASSNEQFF. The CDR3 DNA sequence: TGTGCCAGCAGCCCACATGCCTCGTCCAATGAGCAGTTCTTC.

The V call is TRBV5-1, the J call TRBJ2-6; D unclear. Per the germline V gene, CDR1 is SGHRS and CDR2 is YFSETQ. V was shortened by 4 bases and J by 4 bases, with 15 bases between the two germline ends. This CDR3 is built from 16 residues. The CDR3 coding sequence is TGCGCCAGCAGCCCGCCCCTCGGAGCCGGGGCCAACGTCCTGACTTTC. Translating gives CASSPPLGAGANVLTF.

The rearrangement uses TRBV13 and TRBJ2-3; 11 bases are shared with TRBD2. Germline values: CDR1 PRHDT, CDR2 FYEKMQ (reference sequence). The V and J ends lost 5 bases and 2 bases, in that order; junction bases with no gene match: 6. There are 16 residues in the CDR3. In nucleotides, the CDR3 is TGTGCCAGCAGCCCGAGACTAGCGGGATCCACAGATACGCAGTATTTT. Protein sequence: CASSPRLAGSTDTQYF.

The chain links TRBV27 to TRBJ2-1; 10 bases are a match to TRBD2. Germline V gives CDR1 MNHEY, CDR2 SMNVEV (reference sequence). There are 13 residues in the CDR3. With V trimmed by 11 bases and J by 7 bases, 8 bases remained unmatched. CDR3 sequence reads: CASWLAGVNEQFF. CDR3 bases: TGTGCCTCTTGGCTAGCGGGAGTTAATGAGCAGTTCTTC.

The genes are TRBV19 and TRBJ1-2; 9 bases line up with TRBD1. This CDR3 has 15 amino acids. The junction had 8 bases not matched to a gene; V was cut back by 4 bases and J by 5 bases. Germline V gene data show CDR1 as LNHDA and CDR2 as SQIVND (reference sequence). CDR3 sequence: CASSKPAGQGYGYTF. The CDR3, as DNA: TGTGCCAGTAGTAAACCTGCCGGACAGGGGTATGGCTACACCTTC.

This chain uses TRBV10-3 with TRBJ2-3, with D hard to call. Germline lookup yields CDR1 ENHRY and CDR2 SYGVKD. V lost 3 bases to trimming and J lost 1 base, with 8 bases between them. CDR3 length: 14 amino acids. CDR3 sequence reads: CAISDGPGTDTQYF. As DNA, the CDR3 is TGTGCCATCAGTGACGGTCCGGGCACAGATACGCAGTATTTT.

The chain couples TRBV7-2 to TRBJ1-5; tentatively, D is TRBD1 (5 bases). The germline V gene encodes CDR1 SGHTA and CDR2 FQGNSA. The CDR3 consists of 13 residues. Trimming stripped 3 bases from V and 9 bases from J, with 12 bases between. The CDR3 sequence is CASSFQGPGPQHF. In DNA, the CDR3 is TGTGCCAGCAGCTTCCAGGGCCCGGGGCCCCAGCATTTT.

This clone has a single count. CDR3 in amino acids: CASSPYYEQYF. The CDR3 DNA is TGTGCCAGCAGCCCTTACTACGAGCAGTACTTC. This chain joins TRBV11-2 and TRBJ2-7; unclear D gene. CDR1 and CDR2 from the germline V gene are SGHAT and FQNNGV. The CDR3 is 11 residues long. The V and J ends lost 5 bases and 3 bases respectively, with 5 bases between them.

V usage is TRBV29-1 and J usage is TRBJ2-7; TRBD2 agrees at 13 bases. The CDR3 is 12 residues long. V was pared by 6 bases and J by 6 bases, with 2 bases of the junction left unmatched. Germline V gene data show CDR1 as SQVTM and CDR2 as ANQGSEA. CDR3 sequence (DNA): TGCAGCGTCAGGACTAGCGGGAGCGAGCAGTACTTC. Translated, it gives CSVRTSGSEQYF.

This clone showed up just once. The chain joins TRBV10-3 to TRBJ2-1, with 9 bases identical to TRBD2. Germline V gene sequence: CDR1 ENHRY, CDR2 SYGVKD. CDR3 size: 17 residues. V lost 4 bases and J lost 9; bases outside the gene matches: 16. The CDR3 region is CAISGASGTSIYGEQFF. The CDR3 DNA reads TGTGCCATCAGTGGGGCCTCCGGGACTAGCATATACGGTGAGCAGTTCTTC.

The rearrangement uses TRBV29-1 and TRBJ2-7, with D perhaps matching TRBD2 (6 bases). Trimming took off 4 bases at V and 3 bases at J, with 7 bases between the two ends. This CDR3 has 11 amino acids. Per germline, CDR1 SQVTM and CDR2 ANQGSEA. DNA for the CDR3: TGCAGCGTTGGGGGGGACTACGAGCAGTACTTC. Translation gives CSVGGDYEQYF.

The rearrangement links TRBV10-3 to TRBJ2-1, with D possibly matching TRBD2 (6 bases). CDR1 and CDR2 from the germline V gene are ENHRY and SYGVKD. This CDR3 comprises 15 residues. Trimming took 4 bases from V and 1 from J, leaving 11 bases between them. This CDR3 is CAISGGGLSYNEQFF. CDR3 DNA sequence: TGTGCCATCAGTGGTGGGGGACTTTCCTACAATGAGCAGTTCTTC.

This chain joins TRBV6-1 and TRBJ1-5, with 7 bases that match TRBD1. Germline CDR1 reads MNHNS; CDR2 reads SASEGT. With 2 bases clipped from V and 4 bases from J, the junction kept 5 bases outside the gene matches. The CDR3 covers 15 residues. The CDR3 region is CASSELGQRNQPQHF. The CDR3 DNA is TGTGCCAGCAGTGAACTGGGACAGAGAAATCAGCCCCAGCATTTT.

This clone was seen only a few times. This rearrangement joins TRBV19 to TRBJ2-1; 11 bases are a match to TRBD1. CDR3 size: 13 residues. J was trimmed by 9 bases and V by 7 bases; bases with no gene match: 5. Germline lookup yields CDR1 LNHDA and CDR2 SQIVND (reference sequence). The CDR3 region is CASTGQGAGEQFF. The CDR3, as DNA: TGTGCCAGTACCGGACAGGGGGCGGGTGAGCAGTTCTTC. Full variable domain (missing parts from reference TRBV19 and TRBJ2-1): DGGITQSPKYLFRKEGQNVTLSCEQNLNHDAMYWYRQDPGQGLRLIYYSQIVNDFQKGDIAEGYSVSREKKESFPLTVTSAQKNPTAFYLCASTGQGAGEQFFGPGTRLTVL.

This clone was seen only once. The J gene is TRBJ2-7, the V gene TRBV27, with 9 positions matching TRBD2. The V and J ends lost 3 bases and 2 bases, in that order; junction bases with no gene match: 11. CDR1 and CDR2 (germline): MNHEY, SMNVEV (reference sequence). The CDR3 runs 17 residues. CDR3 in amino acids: CASSLAPLAGTTYEQYF. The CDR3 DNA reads TGTGCCAGCAGTTTGGCCCCGCTAGCGGGGACCACCTACGAGCAGTACTTC.

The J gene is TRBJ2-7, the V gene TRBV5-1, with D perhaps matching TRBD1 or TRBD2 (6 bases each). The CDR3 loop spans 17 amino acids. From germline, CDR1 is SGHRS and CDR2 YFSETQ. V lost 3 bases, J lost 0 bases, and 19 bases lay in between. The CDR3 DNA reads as TGCGCCAGCAGCTGGACTACAGGGCCTCTCCTCTCCTACGAGCAGTACTTC. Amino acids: CASSWTTGPLLSYEQYF.

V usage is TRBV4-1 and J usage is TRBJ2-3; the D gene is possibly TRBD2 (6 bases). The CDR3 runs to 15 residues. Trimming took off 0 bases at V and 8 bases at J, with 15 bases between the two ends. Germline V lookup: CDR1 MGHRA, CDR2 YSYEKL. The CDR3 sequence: CASSQDMTSWATQYF. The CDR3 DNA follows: TGCGCCAGCAGCCAAGATATGACTAGTTGGGCTACGCAGTATTTT.

The CDR3: CASSPGPRSTRNQPQHF. DNA for the CDR3: TGTGCCAGCAGCCCGGGCCCCAGGAGTACGCGCAATCAGCCCCAGCATTTT. The rearrangement joins TRBV7-6 to TRBJ1-5; D unresolved. Trimming shortened V by 5 bases and J by 2 bases, and 19 bases separated the two germline ends. The CDR3 is 17 amino acids. Germline CDR1 reads SGHVS; CDR2 reads FNYEAQ.

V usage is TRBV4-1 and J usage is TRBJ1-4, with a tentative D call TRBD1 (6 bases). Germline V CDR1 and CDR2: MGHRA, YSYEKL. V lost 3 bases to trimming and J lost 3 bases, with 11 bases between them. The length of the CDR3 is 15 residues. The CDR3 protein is CASSHLGGANEKLFF. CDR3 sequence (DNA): TGCGCCAGCAGCCACCTAGGGGGGGCTAATGAAAAACTGTTTTTT.

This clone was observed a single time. This CDR3 is CASSLGDRDYNEQFF. The CDR3 DNA reads TGCGCCAGCAGCTTGGGGGACAGGGACTACAATGAGCAGTTCTTC. The gene calls are TRBV5-1 and TRBJ2-1; 9 nucleotides match TRBD1. The V and J ends lost 0 bases and 3 bases, in that order; junction bases with no gene match: 1. The length of the CDR3 is 15 residues. Germline V gives CDR1 SGHRS, CDR2 YFSETQ.

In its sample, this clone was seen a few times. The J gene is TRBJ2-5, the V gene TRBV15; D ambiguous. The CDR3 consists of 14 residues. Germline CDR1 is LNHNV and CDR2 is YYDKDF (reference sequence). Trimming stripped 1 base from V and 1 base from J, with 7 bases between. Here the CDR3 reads CATSRVPFQETQYF. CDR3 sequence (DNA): TGTGCCACCAGCAGAGTCCCCTTCCAAGAGACCCAGTACTTC.

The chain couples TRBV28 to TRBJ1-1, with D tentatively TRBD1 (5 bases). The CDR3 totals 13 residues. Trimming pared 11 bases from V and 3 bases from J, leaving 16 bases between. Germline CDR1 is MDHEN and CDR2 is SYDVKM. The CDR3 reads CAPQRRGDTEAFF. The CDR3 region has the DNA TGTGCCCCCCAGAGGCGGGGGGACACTGAAGCTTTCTTT.

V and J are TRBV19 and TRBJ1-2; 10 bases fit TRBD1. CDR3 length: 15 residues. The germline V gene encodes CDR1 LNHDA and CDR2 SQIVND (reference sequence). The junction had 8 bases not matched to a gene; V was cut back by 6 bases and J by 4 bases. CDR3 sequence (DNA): TGTGCCAGTAGGAGGACAGGGGGGCTCCCCTATGGCTACACCTTC. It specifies CASRRTGGLPYGYTF.

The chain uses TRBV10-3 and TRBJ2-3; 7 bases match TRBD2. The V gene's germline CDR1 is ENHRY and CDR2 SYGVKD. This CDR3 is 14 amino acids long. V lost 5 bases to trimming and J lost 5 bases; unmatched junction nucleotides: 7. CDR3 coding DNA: TGTGCCATCAGTCCTTCTCTAGCGGAAGATACGCAGTATTTT. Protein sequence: CAISPSLAEDTQYF.

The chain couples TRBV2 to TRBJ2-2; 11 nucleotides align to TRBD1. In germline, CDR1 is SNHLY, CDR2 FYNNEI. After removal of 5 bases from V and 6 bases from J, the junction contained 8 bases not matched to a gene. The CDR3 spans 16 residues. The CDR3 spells CASSPDRGRFPGELFF. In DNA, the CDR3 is TGTGCCAGCAGTCCGGACAGGGGGCGCTTCCCCGGGGAGCTGTTTTTT.